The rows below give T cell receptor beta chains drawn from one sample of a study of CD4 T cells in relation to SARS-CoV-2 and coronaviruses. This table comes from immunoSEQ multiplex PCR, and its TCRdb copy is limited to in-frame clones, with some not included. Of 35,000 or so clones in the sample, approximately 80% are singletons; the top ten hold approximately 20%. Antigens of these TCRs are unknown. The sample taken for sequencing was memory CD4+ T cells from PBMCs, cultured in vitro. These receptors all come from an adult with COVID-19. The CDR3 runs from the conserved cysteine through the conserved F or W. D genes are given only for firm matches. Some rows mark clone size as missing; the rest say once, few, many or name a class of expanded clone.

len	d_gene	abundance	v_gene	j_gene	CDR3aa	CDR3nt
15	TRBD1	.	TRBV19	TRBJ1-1	CASSTDRGRRAEAFF	TGTGCCAGTAGTACGGACAGGGGGCGGCGGGCTGAAGCTTTCTTT
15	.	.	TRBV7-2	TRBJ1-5	CASSLDAAGAQPQHF	TGTGCCAGCAGCTTAGATGCAGCGGGGGCTCAGCCCCAGCATTTT
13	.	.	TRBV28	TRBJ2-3	CASRFDLTDTQYF	TGTGCCAGCAGATTCGACCTCACAGATACGCAGTATTTT
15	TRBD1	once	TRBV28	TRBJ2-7	CASSSLDRGRYEQYF	TGTGCCAGCAGTTCCTTGGACAGGGGGCGGTACGAGCAGTACTTC
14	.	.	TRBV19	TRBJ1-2	CASSGDGAPYGYTF	TGTGCCAGTAGCGGGGACGGGGCTCCCTATGGCTACACCTTC
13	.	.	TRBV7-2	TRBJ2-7	CASSGRREYEQYF	TGTGCCAGCAGCGGGCGACGGGAGTACGAGCAGTACTTC
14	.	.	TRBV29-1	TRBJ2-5	CSVRDKAVQETQYF	TGCAGCGTGCGGGACAAAGCCGTACAAGAGACCCAGTACTTC
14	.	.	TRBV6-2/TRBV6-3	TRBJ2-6	CASSYLSGANVLTF	TGTGCCAGCAGTTACCTCTCTGGGGCCAACGTCCTGACTTTC
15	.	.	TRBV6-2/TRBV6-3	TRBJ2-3	CASSYSGRSTDTQYF	TGTGCCAGCAGTTACTCTGGGAGAAGCACAGATACGCAGTATTTT
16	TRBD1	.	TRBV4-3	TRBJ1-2	CASSQETWGQGIGYTF	TGCGCCAGCAGCCAAGAAACATGGGGACAGGGAATTGGCTACACCTTC
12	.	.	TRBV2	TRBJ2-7	CASNPEGYEQYF	TGTGCCAGCAACCCAGAAGGCTACGAGCAGTACTTC
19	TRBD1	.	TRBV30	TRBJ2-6	CASIHPRDRNFSGANVLTF	TGTGCCTCTATTCATCCCCGGGACAGGAATTTCTCTGGGGCCAACGTCCTGACTTTC
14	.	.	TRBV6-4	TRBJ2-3	CASSVWGGEDTQYF	TGTGCCAGCAGTGTTTGGGGAGGTGAGGATACGCAGTATTTT
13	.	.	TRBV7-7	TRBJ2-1	CASSSGSYNEQFF	TGTGCTAGCAGCTCCGGATCCTACAATGAGCAGTTCTTC
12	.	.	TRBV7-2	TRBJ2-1	CASSLVLLEQFF	TGTGCCAGCAGCTTAGTGCTACTTGAGCAGTTCTTC
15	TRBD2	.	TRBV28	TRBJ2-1	CASSSREGPNNEQFF	TGTGCCAGCAGTTCCCGGGAGGGCCCCAACAATGAGCAGTTCTTC
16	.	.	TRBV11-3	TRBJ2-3	CASSLGRQGGTDTQYF	TGTGCCAGCAGCTTAGGTCGACAGGGAGGGACAGATACGCAGTATTTT
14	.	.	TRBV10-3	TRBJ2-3	CAIRSAIRPDTQYF	TGTGCCATCAGATCAGCGATTCGTCCAGATACGCAGTATTTT
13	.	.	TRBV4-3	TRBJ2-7	CASSQDGGYEQYF	TGCGCCAGCAGCCAAGACGGGGGCTACGAGCAGTACTTC
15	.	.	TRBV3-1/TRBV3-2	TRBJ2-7	CASSRNEGPVGEQYF	TGTGCCAGCAGCCGAAACGAGGGTCCTGTGGGTGAGCAGTACTTC
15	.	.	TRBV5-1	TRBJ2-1	CASNSFAGSYNEQFF	TGCGCCAGCAACTCCTTCGCCGGCTCCTACAATGAGCAGTTCTTC
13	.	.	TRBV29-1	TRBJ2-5	CSASLANQETQYF	TGCAGCGCCTCACTAGCCAACCAAGAGACCCAGTACTTC
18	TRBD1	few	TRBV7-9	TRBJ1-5	CASSRWTGDFDSNQPQHF	TGTGCCAGCAGCCGATGGACAGGAGACTTTGATAGCAATCAGCCCCAGCATTTT
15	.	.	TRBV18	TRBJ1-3	CASSPGLYSGNTIYF	TGTGCCAGCTCACCGGGACTGTACTCTGGAAACACCATATATTTT
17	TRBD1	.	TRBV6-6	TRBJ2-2	CASSQLRTGRDTGELFF	TGTGCCAGCAGTCAGTTACGGACAGGGCGAGACACCGGGGAGCTGTTTTTT
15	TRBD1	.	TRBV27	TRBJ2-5	CASKGPDRVIETQYF	TGTGCCAGCAAGGGGCCCGACAGGGTGATAGAGACCCAGTACTTC
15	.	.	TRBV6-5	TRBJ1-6	CASTPGHTSGGPLHF	TGTGCCAGCACCCCGGGACACACCTCCGGGGGACCCCTCCACTTT
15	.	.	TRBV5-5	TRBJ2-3	CASSLVGVSTDTQYF	TGTGCCAGCAGCTTGGTCGGAGTTAGCACAGATACGCAGTATTTT
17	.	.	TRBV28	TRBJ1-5	CASSEDDRSSVYQPQHF	TGTGCCAGCAGCGAAGACGACAGGTCTTCGGTTTATCAGCCCCAGCATTTT
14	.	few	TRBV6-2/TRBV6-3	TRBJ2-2	CASSYSWNTGELFF	TGTGCCAGCAGTTACTCGTGGAACACCGGGGAGCTGTTTTTT
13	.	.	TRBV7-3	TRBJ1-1	CASSLRPNTEAFF	TGTGCCAGCAGCTTAAGACCGAACACTGAAGCTTTCTTT
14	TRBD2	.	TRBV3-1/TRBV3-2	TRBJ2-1	CASSRLAGDDEQFF	TGTGCCAGCTCTCGACTAGCGGGAGATGATGAGCAGTTCTTC
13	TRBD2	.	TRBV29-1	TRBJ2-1	CSVQTLAGEKQFF	TGCAGCGTCCAGACGCTAGCGGGAGAAAAGCAGTTCTTC
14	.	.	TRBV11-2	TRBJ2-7	CASSSNRDGYEQYF	TGTGCCAGCAGCTCGAACAGGGACGGGTACGAGCAGTACTTC
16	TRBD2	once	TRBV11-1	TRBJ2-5	CASSLGLAGGPETQYF	TGTGCCAGCAGCTTAGGTCTAGCGGGAGGCCCAGAGACCCAGTACTTC
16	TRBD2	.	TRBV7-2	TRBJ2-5	CASSNTLRGDRETQYF	TGTGCCAGCAGCAACACCCTTCGGGGGGACCGAGAGACCCAGTACTTC
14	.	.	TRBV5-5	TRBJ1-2	CASSPRDSGYGYTF	TGTGCCAGCAGCCCGAGGGATTCGGGCTATGGCTACACCTTC
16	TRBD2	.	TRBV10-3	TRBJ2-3	CAISAEGREGTDTQYF	TGTGCCATCAGCGCGGAGGGGCGGGAGGGTACAGATACGCAGTATTTT
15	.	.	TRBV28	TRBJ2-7	CASRIGGSGSYEQYF	TGTGCCAGCAGGATAGGGGGTTCGGGCTCCTACGAGCAGTACTTC
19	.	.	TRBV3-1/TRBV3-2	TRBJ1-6	CASSQERGIGARVSSPLHF	TGTGCCAGCAGCCAAGAAAGGGGTATCGGAGCGAGGGTGAGCTCACCCCTCCACTTT
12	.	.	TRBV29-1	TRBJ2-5	CSAGAIQETQYF	TGCAGCGCTGGGGCCATACAAGAGACCCAGTACTTC
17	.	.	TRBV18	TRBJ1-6	CASSPLLIGQSNSPLHF	TGTGCCAGCTCACCACTTCTTATAGGACAGTCTAATTCACCCCTCCACTTT
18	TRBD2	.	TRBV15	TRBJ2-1	CATSRVRAGRRASNEQFF	TGTGCCACCAGCAGAGTTCGAGCGGGACGAAGGGCCTCCAATGAGCAGTTCTTC
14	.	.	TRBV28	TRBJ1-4	CASGDPGGYEKLFF	TGTGCCAGCGGAGATCCGGGGGGATATGAAAAACTGTTTTTT
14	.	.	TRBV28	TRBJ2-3	CASTDTTSTDTQYF	TGTGCCAGCACTGATACTACTAGCACAGATACGCAGTATTTT
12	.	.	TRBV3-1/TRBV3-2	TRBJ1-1	CASSPLGTEAFF	TGTGCCAGCAGCCCCCTGGGGACTGAAGCTTTCTTT